The clone carrying this T cell receptor beta chain has a single count. The data were obtained in a study of T cell changes during pregnancy in multiple sclerosis. Produced via immunoSEQ multiplex PCR; TCRdb's table is partial and in-frame only. The data hold about 75,000 clones, with roughly 90% observed a single time. The V gene end was trimmed by 1 base and the J gene end by 7 bases; junction bases not matched to a gene: 12. The CDR3 has 16 residues. Germline V gives CDR1 SQVTM, CDR2 ANQGSEA. This specimen was peripheral blood, taken in the first trimester of pregnancy. The sequence derives from a female donor in good health, enrolled as a control in a pregnancy study. The chain joins TRBV29-1 to TRBJ2-2; 7 bases match TRBD2. In DNA, the CDR3 is TGCAGCGTTGAAGGAATGGGCGGGAGTGGTATCGGGGAGCTGTTTTTT. It yields the protein CSVEGMGGSGIGELFF.